A selection of T cell receptor beta chains follows, all from one sample in a study of PD-L1 blockade in urothelial cancer. The table came from immunoSEQ multiplex PCR; TCRdb's copy has only in-frame clones and leaves some out. The repertoire holds some 65,000 clones, with 81% as singletons. Source: PBMCs, taken around atezolizumab (anti-PD-L1) treatment. The origin of the receptors is a man aged 65 to 85 with urothelial cancer. Both conserved end residues are part of each CDR3. D genes are given only for firm matches. Where a row states a size, it is once, few, many or the class of an expanded clone; other rows omit it.

D gene	V gene	clone size	J gene	CDR3 protein	CDR3 DNA
TRBD2	TRBV29-1	.	TRBJ2-5	CSSGTSAFETQYF	TGCAGCTCCGGGACTAGCGCCTTCGAGACCCAGTACTTC
TRBD1	TRBV19	.	TRBJ1-1	CASTPLRTGSMEAFF	TGTGCCAGTACTCCACTCAGGACAGGGTCTATGGAAGCTTTCTTT
.	TRBV6-6	.	TRBJ2-7	CASSHGEQYF	TGTGCCAGCAGCCACGGGGAGCAGTACTTC
TRBD1	TRBV18	few	TRBJ2-1	CASSYRGNEQFF	TGTGCCAGCTCTTACAGGGGCAATGAGCAGTTCTTC
TRBD2	TRBV9	.	TRBJ2-1	CASSVLGTSAYNEQFF	TGTGCCAGCAGCGTTTTAGGGACTAGCGCCTACAATGAGCAGTTCTTC
.	TRBV27	once	TRBJ2-1	CASSLQGHEQFF	TGTGCCAGCAGTTTGCAGGGCCATGAGCAGTTCTTC
TRBD2	TRBV5-5	.	TRBJ2-1	CASSLSLAGDNEQFF	TGTGCCAGCAGCTTAAGCCTAGCGGGAGACAATGAGCAGTTCTTC
TRBD2	TRBV10-3	.	TRBJ2-7	CAISGASGSYEQYF	TGTGCCATCAGTGGTGCTAGCGGGAGTTACGAGCAGTACTTC
TRBD2	TRBV7-2	few	TRBJ2-1	CASSSPLAGGSYNEQFF	TGTGCCAGCAGCTCCCCGCTAGCGGGAGGGTCCTACAATGAGCAGTTCTTC
TRBD1	TRBV2	.	TRBJ2-7	CASNEQGQAYEQYF	TGTGCCAGCAATGAACAAGGACAGGCCTACGAGCAGTACTTC
.	TRBV2	.	TRBJ2-3	CASIERRGASDTQYF	TGTGCCAGCATCGAAAGACGGGGGGCCTCGGATACGCAGTATTTT
TRBD2	TRBV5-1	.	TRBJ2-1	CASSQRLRLAGWDNEQFF	TGCGCCAGCAGCCAACGCCTAAGACTAGCGGGTTGGGACAATGAGCAGTTCTTC
TRBD1	TRBV7-2	.	TRBJ2-7	CASSGGQPSYEQYF	TGTGCCAGCAGCGGGGGACAGCCCTCCTACGAGCAGTACTTC
.	TRBV19	few	TRBJ1-5	CASSSGMTQHF	TGTGCCAGTAGTTCCGGTATGACCCAGCATTTT